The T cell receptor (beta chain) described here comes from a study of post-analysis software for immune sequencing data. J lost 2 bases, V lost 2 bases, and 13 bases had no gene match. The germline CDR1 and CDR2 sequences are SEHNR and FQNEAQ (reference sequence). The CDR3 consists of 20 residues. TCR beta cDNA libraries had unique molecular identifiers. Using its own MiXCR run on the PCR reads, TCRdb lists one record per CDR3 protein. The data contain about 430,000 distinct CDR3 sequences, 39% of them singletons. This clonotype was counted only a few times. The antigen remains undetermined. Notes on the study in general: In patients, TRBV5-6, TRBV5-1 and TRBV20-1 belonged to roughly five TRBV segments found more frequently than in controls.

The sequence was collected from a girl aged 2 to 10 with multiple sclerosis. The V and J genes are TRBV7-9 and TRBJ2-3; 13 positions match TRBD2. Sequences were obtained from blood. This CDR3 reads CASSLTILAGGPEPTDTQYF. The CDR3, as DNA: TGTGCCAGCAGCTTAACAATACTAGCGGGAGGGCCCGAACCCACAGATACGCAGTATTTT.